This TCR beta chain was obtained from a study of blood T cell repertoires in COVID-19. As for the study in general: Collection of acute and convalescent COVID-19 samples took place in the United States, Italy and Spain. Sources were T cells, B-cell-depleted T cells, or PBMCs; the material itself was cDNA or gDNA.

In the original workflow: Estimation of nucleated cell counts relied on the amplification of reference gene primers. Assay used: immunoSEQ multiplex PCR; TCRdb lists only in-frame clones, some missing. V and J calls and clone size are copied from that table; D and trimming were computed from the DNA. The sample yields about 190,000 clones, roughly nine tenths seen once. The CDR3 sequence is 16 residues long. The V gene lost 2 bases and the J gene lost 0 bases, with 8 bases spanning the gap. The V gene's germline CDR1 is SGHTA and CDR2 FQGNSA. This TCR was recovered from a man aged 35 to 55 with acute or convalescent COVID-19. The chain employs TRBV7-2 and TRBJ2-6, with D possibly TRBD1 on 6 matching bases. Sequenced material: peripheral blood. DNA of the CDR3: TGTGCCAGCAGCTTAAACAGGGACTCTGGGGCCAACGTCCTGACTTTC. Its translation is CASSLNRDSGANVLTF.